The 25 T cell receptor beta chains reported below all come from one sample, sequenced in a study of spatial heterogeneity in lung cancer. Each CDR3 protein gets one entry after TCRdb re-called the 5' RACE reads with MiXCR. The sample shows over 3,500 distinct CDR3 sequences, around 7.9% of them seen only once. The time point is: sample taken at primary tumor resection. Whole-study results and caveats: The number of expanded tumor alpha and beta chains correlated with mutation number.

The antigens these receptors bind are not known. Source: lung tumor tissue, taken at surgery. The source is a male donor with early-stage non-small cell lung cancer.

This clonotype was counted at least ten times. V and J are TRBV5-1 and TRBJ2-1; 9 positions match TRBD2. J gave up 6 bases and V 0 bases, and 1 base lay outside the gene matches. This CDR3 is 14 amino acids long. The germline V gene encodes CDR1 SGHRS and CDR2 YFSETQ. CDR3 region: CASSLGSGSNEQFF. The CDR3 region has the DNA TGCGCCAGCAGCTTGGGTAGCGGGAGCAATGAGCAGTTCTTC.

This clonotype was counted only a few times. The V gene is TRBV6-5, the J gene TRBJ2-1, with a tentative D call TRBD1 (6 bases). The V end lost 0 bases, the J end lost 9 bases, and 12 bases lay between the germline ends. Germline V gene lookup returns CDR1 MNHEY and CDR2 SVGAGI. This CDR3 contains 14 residues. The CDR3 spells CASSYSGSRGEQFF. DNA for the CDR3: TGTGCCAGCAGTTACTCGGGGAGCAGGGGTGAGCAGTTCTTC.

This clonotype was counted a few times. The rearrangement links TRBV7-2 to TRBJ2-2; the match to TRBD2 covers 13 bases. Germline CDR1 SGHTA, CDR2 FQGNSA. J lost 2 bases, V lost 5 bases, and 5 bases had no gene match. This CDR3 has 17 amino acids. CDR3 sequence: CASSRRLAGGNTGELFF. Here the CDR3 DNA reads TGTGCCAGCAGCCGGAGACTAGCGGGGGGAAACACCGGGGAGCTGTTTTTT.

This clonotype was counted a few times. At one end, the junction sequence differs from germline, possibly due to a read error. CDR3 sequence: CVSSFGDYRGEQYF. Written as DNA, the CDR3 is TGTGTCAGCAGCTTTGGGGACTATAGGGGTGAGCAGTACTTC. The chain couples TRBV5-6 to TRBJ2-7, with 7 bases identical to TRBD2. The germline CDR1 and CDR2 sequences are SGHDT and YYEEEE. This CDR3 has 14 residues.

The chain couples TRBV7-3 to TRBJ1-2, with D maybe TRBD1 (6 bases). V shed 5 bases and J shed 4 bases, with 17 bases lying between them. The germline V gene has CDR1 SGHTA and CDR2 FQGTGA. CDR3 length: 15 residues. The CDR3: CASSPRGDTIYGYTF. Written as DNA, the CDR3 is TGTGCCAGCAGCCCGAGAGGGGACACGATCTATGGCTACACCTTC.

There are a few counts of this clonotype. The gene calls are TRBV5-1 and TRBJ1-6; 11 nucleotides line up with TRBD1. The trim removed 4 bases at V and 10 bases at J, leaving 7 bases unmatched. This CDR3 spans 15 amino acids. Germline-derived CDR1 and CDR2 are SGHRS and YFSETQ. CDR3 amino acids: CASSGRTGGESPLHF. DNA for the CDR3: TGCGCCAGCAGCGGACGGACAGGGGGCGAGTCACCCCTCCACTTT.

This clonotype was detected a few times. CDR3 nucleotide sequence: TGTGCCAGCAGTGAAAAGCAAGATACGCAGTATTTT. It codes for CASSEKQDTQYF. V is TRBV6-1 and J is TRBJ2-3; D is uncertain. CDR3 length: 12 amino acids. CDR1 MNHNS and CDR2 SASEGT come from the germline V gene. Trimming pared 2 bases from V and 5 bases from J, leaving 5 bases between.

This clonotype was recorded a few times. The chain recombines TRBV29-1 with TRBJ2-7; a possible D gene is TRBD1 (7 bases). Looked up from germline, CDR1 is SQVTM and CDR2 is ANQGSEA. V gave up 7 bases and J gave up 3 bases, with 16 bases separating them. The CDR3 sequence is 13 residues long. Here the CDR3 DNA reads TGCAGCGCCACCGGGGGACAGTTCTACGAGCAGTACTTC. Translating it yields CSATGGQFYEQYF.

This clonotype is labeled medium-sized. The chain has TRBV19 and TRBJ1-1; perhaps TRBD1 as D (5 bases). Germline assignment: CDR1 LNHDA and CDR2 SQIVND (reference sequence). The CDR3 totals 13 residues. Trimming removed 5 bases at V and 1 base at J, with 8 bases between. The CDR3 reads CASSFDRNTEAFF. In nucleotides, the CDR3 is TGTGCCAGTAGTTTCGACAGGAACACTGAAGCTTTCTTT.

The chain has TRBV14 and TRBJ2-3; no clear D. The CDR3 spans 15 residues. V lost 1 base to trimming and J lost 2 bases, with 10 bases between them. The germline gives CDR1 SGHDN, CDR2 FVKESK. CDR3 nucleotides: TGTGCCAGCAGCCAAGTAAACTATCCCACAGATACGCAGTATTTT. It yields the protein CASSQVNYPTDTQYF.

This clonotype is labeled medium-sized (0.01 to 0.1%). As DNA, the CDR3 is TGTGCCTGTAGGACAGGGAGCTCTGGGGCCAACGTCCTGACTTTC. Residues: CACRTGSSGANVLTF. This rearrangement joins TRBV30 to TRBJ2-6; 8 bases agree with TRBD1. This CDR3 has 15 residues. Germline V CDR1 and CDR2: GTSNPN, SVGIG (reference sequence). Losses at the gene ends were 6 bases for V and 0 bases for J; bases not matched to a gene: 4.

V is TRBV29-1 and J is TRBJ1-2; 7 bases align to TRBD1. The CDR3 length is 15 residues. Germline values: CDR1 SQVTM, CDR2 ANQGSEA. V gave up 4 bases and J gave up 0 bases; unmatched junction bases: 8. The CDR3 spells CSVVGTATANYGYTF. CDR3 nucleotide sequence: TGCAGCGTTGTAGGGACAGCGACCGCTAACTATGGCTACACCTTC. Complete variable domain (other parts from reference TRBV29-1 and TRBJ1-2): SAVISQKPSRDICQRGTSLTIQCQVDSQVTMMFWYRQQPGQSLTLIATANQGSEATYESGFVIDKFPISRPNLTFSTLTVSNMSPEDSSIYLCSVVGTATANYGYTFGSGTRLTVV.

By share, this clonotype counts as medium-sized (0.01 to 0.1%). The chain uses TRBV3-1 and TRBJ1-1; D not certain. The CDR3 extends over 13 amino acids. V was cut by 0 bases and J by 4 bases, with 6 bases left in between. CDR1 is LGHDT and CDR2 is YNNKEL in the germline V gene (reference sequence). The CDR3 nucleotides read TGTGCCAGCAGCCAAGATCTAGGCACTGAAGCTTTCTTT. This sequence encodes CASSQDLGTEAFF.

The chain has TRBV29-1 and TRBJ2-5; 7 bases agree with TRBD2. This CDR3 comprises 11 residues. V shed 6 bases, J shed 4 bases, and the junction held 2 bases outside the gene matches. Germline V gives CDR1 SQVTM, CDR2 ANQGSEA. CDR3 bases: TGCAGCGTGCGGGGGATAGAGACCCAGTACTTC. Translated, it gives CSVRGIETQYF.

This clonotype is medium-sized by share. The V and J genes are TRBV7-9 and TRBJ1-2; D ambiguous. From germline, CDR1 is SEHNR and CDR2 FQNEAQ (reference sequence). The CDR3 loop spans 18 amino acids. Between the trimmed V and J ends, which lost 5 bases and 6 bases, there was a span of 28 bases. Here the CDR3 DNA reads TGTGCCAGCAGCCCCATCAAGGCGTTGGCAGTGGGGTTTCATGGCTACACCTTC. Its protein is CASSPIKALAVGFHGYTF.

This clonotype is medium-sized in the sample. The V call is TRBV11-2, the J call TRBJ2-5, with TRBD2 matching 7 bases. V trimming: 2 bases; J trimming: 4 bases; junction bases outside the gene matches: 4. Germline-derived CDR1 and CDR2 are SGHAT and FQNNGV. The length of the CDR3 is 14 residues. The chain's CDR3 is CASSLRGGGETQYF. CDR3 DNA sequence: TGTGCCAGCAGCTTAAGGGGCGGGGGAGAGACCCAGTACTTC. Based on the CDR3 plus reference TRBV11-2 and TRBJ2-5, the full variable domain is EAGVAQSPRYKIIEKRQSVAFWCNPISGHATLYWYQQILGQGPKLLIQFQNNGVVDDSQLPKDRFSAERLKGVDSTLKIQPAKLEDSAVYLCASSLRGGGETQYFGPGTRLLVL.

This clonotype is labeled as medium-sized. V and J are TRBV4-3 and TRBJ1-1, with D possibly matching TRBD1 (5 bases). This CDR3 has 15 amino acids. Trimming took 3 bases from V and 4 from J, leaving 15 bases between them. Looked up from germline, CDR1 is LGHNA and CDR2 is YSLEER. CDR3: CASSQERGRGTEAFF. As DNA, the CDR3 is TGCGCCAGCAGCCAGGAACGGGGGAGGGGCACTGAAGCTTTCTTT.

This clonotype has at least ten counts. This rearrangement joins TRBV19 to TRBJ2-2, with D perhaps TRBD1 (5 bases). This CDR3 region has 15 residues. CDR1 and CDR2 (germline): LNHDA, SQIVND (reference sequence). Trimming removed 5 bases from V and 1 base from J, with 11 bases in between. The CDR3 region has the DNA TGTGCCAGTAGTCAGGGTTCTGGGAACACCGGGGAGCTGTTTTTT. Translation gives CASSQGSGNTGELFF.

In its sample, this clonotype was seen a few times. This chain links TRBV6-5 with TRBJ1-1, with 9 nucleotides matching TRBD1. V lost 6 bases to trimming and J lost 6 bases; unmatched junction nucleotides: 5. The V gene's germline CDR1 is MNHEY and CDR2 SVGAGI. This CDR3 spans 13 amino acids. The DNA of the CDR3 is TGTGCCAGCAGCCGACAGGGGGGATCTGAAGCTTTCTTT. It codes for CASSRQGGSEAFF.

This clonotype was observed many times. The chain is built from TRBV19 and TRBJ2-2, with unresolved D. From germline, CDR1 is LNHDA and CDR2 SQIVND (reference sequence). The CDR3 has 14 residues. Between the trimmed V and J ends, which lost 0 bases and 4 bases, there was a span of 6 bases. The CDR3 DNA follows: TGTGCCAGTAGTATAGATTACCCCACCGGGGAGCTGTTTTTT. This gives the protein CASSIDYPTGELFF.

The chain joins TRBV6-5 to TRBJ2-5; unclear D gene. The length of the CDR3 is 11 residues. V lost 5 bases and J lost 3, with 4 bases in between. Germline CDR1 reads MNHEY; CDR2 reads SVGAGI. The chain's CDR3 is CASSREETQYF. The CDR3 DNA reads TGTGCCAGCAGTCGAGAAGAGACCCAGTACTTC.

This clonotype is judged medium-sized. The chain combines TRBV2 with TRBJ1-5; TRBD1 is a possible D gene (6 bases). The CDR3 consists of 15 residues. The V and J ends lost 1 base and 5 bases respectively, with 12 bases between them. CDR1 and CDR2 (germline): SNHLY, FYNNEI. The CDR3 protein is CASSEVQGLYQPQHF. The DNA of the CDR3 is TGTGCCAGCAGTGAAGTACAGGGACTGTATCAGCCCCAGCATTTT.

This clonotype was recorded many times. V is TRBV5-1 and J is TRBJ2-3; D gene ambiguous. The CDR3 is 12 residues long. The ends were cut back, 4 bases at V and 0 bases at J, with 3 bases in the middle. From germline, CDR1 is SGHRS and CDR2 YFSETQ. CDR3 nucleotide sequence: TGCGCCAGCAGCCCCAGCACAGATACGCAGTATTTT. Protein: CASSPSTDTQYF.

This clonotype is medium-sized. This sequence joins TRBV20-1 and TRBJ1-1; D not resolved. Germline CDR1 reads DFQATT; CDR2 reads SNEGSKA (reference sequence). The V and J ends lost 3 bases and 4 bases respectively, with 15 bases between them. The CDR3 loop spans 14 amino acids. The CDR3 loop is CSASRSRSSTEAFF. The DNA of the CDR3 is TGCAGTGCTAGCCGGTCCAGGTCTAGCACTGAAGCTTTCTTT.

V gene TRBV30 combines with J gene TRBJ2-2, with D maybe TRBD1 (6 bases). This CDR3 spans 14 amino acids. V lost 5 bases and J 4 bases, leaving 14 bases between the germline ends. Per germline, CDR1 GTSNPN and CDR2 SVGIG (reference sequence). The CDR3 sequence is CAWHWQGTTGELFF. CDR3 sequence (DNA): TGTGCCTGGCATTGGCAGGGGACCACCGGGGAGCTGTTTTTT.